This T cell receptor (beta chain) is from a study of shared clonotypes between healthy human individuals. Repertoires were generated with immunoSEQ multiplex PCR, while TCRdb's copy carries only in-frame clones and drops some. The sample holds 950,000 to 1,100,000 clones, around 76% seen once. Germline CDR1 SGHTA, CDR2 FQGNSA. Trimming cost V 1 base and J 2 bases; bases outside gene matches: 1. The CDR3 loop spans 15 amino acids. The origin of this receptor is a man aged 18 to 30 in good health. Sequencing was done on a sample of memory CD4+ T cells sorted from blood. Subset meaning: CD45RA-negative fraction. The chain employs TRBV7-2 and TRBJ2-3, with 9 bases fitting TRBD2. The DNA for the CDR3 is TGTGCCAGCAGCTTAGGACTAGCGGCCACAGATACGCAGTATTTT. Its translation: CASSLGLAATDTQYF.